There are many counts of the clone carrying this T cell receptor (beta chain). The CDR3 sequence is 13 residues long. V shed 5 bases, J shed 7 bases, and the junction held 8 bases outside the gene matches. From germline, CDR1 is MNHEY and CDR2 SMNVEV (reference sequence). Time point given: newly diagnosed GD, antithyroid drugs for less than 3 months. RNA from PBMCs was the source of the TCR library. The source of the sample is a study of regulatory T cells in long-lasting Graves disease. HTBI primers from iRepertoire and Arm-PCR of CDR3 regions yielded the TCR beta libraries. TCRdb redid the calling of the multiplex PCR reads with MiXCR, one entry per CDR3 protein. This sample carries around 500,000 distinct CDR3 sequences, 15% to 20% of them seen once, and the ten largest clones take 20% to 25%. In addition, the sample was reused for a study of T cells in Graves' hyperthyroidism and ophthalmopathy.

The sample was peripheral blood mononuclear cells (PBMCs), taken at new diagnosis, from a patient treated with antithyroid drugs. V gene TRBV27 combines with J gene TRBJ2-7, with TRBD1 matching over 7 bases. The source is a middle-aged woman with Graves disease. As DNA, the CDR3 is TGTGCCAGCAGTATCACCGGGACAGCTGAGCAGTACTTC. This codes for CASSITGTAEQYF.